One sample yielded the 30 T cell receptor beta chains listed below, sequenced in a study of CD8 T cells in Susac syndrome. Reverse transcription used roughly 0.45 to 1 ug RNA and random hexamers. From the immunoSEQ multiplex PCR reads, TCRdb called clonotypes with MiXCR, one entry per CDR3 protein. The sample lists about 200,000 distinct CDR3 sequences, 95% seen once, with under 0.12% in the top ten. Source material: CD4+ T cells from PBMCs. The receptor set was obtained from a human donor in good health.

This clonotype was seen only once. The rearrangement uses TRBV12-3 or TRBV12-4 and TRBJ1-1; D not resolved. The CDR3 length is 14 residues. Trimming took off 5 bases at V and 5 bases at J, with 15 bases between the two ends. The CDR3 DNA is TGTGCCAGCAGTGCCACCCGGCATAGTACTGAAGCTTTCTTT. As protein: CASSATRHSTEAFF.

The V call is TRBV2, the J call TRBJ2-1; TRBD2 matches 12 bases. V lost 1 base to trimming and J lost 6 bases; unmatched junction nucleotides: 4. The germline V gene encodes CDR1 SNHLY and CDR2 FYNNEI. This CDR3 contains 16 residues. CDR3 sequence reads: CASSEVLAGGFNEQFF. The CDR3 region has the DNA TGTGCCAGCAGTGAAGTCCTAGCGGGAGGGTTCAATGAGCAGTTCTTC.

The chain's CDR3 is CSALKTTGLNTEAFF. The DNA for the CDR3 is TGCAGTGCTCTCAAAACTACGGGGCTGAACACTGAAGCTTTCTTT. The chain uses TRBV20-1 and TRBJ1-1; the D gene is possibly TRBD1 (5 bases). This CDR3 spans 15 amino acids. The germline gives CDR1 DFQATT, CDR2 SNEGSKA (reference sequence). V was shortened by 5 bases and J by 0 bases, with 16 bases between the two germline ends.

This clonotype showed up just once. This sequence joins TRBV5-1 and TRBJ2-7; 10 positions match TRBD1. The germline V gene has CDR1 SGHRS and CDR2 YFSETQ. The CDR3 runs to 18 residues. V shed 0 bases, J shed 0 bases, and the junction held 9 bases outside the gene matches. The CDR3 bases are TGCGCCAGCAGCTTGGCCCGGGACAGGGGCGAAATCTCCTACGAGCAGTACTTC. Protein: CASSLARDRGEISYEQYF.

The genes are TRBV4-1 and TRBJ2-5, with D unclear. Looked up from germline, CDR1 is MGHRA and CDR2 is YSYEKL. V was pared by 1 base and J by 0 bases, with 9 bases between. This CDR3 region has 15 residues. Written as DNA, the CDR3 is TGCGCCAGCAGCCAAGGAACCACCTACCAAGAGACCCAGTACTTC. Translated, it gives CASSQGTTYQETQYF.

The CDR3 DNA sequence: TGCAGTGCCACTACTGGGACAGGGATCGGCTACACCTTC. It translates to CSATTGTGIGYTF. The V gene is TRBV20-1, the J gene TRBJ1-2, with 9 bases aligning to TRBD1. J gave up 8 bases and V 6 bases, and 10 bases lay outside the gene matches. Germline V gives CDR1 DFQATT, CDR2 SNEGSKA (reference sequence). This CDR3 spans 13 amino acids.

V gene TRBV7-2 combines with J gene TRBJ2-7; maybe TRBD2 (5 bases). The CDR3 is 15 amino acids. The ends were cut back, 7 bases at V and 4 bases at J, with 20 bases in the middle. Germline V gene lookup returns CDR1 SGHTA and CDR2 FQGNSA. The CDR3 region is CASTAGWAETYEQYF. The CDR3 DNA is TGTGCCAGCACCGCGGGTTGGGCAGAGACATACGAGCAGTACTTC.

The V gene is TRBV18, the J gene TRBJ2-3; TRBD2 aligns across 7 bases. Per the germline V gene, CDR1 is KGHSH and CDR2 is LQKENI. The V gene end was trimmed by 3 bases and the J gene end by 0 bases; junction bases not matched to a gene: 3. The CDR3 loop spans 15 amino acids. The DNA for the CDR3 is TGTGCCAGCTCACCGCTGCGGGGGAGCACAGATACGCAGTATTTT. Its protein product is CASSPLRGSTDTQYF.

The genes are TRBV4-1 and TRBJ2-7; 8 bases fit TRBD2. The CDR3 consists of 17 residues. The trim removed 4 bases at V and 4 bases at J, leaving 15 bases unmatched. CDR1 MGHRA and CDR2 YSYEKL come from the germline V gene. The CDR3 loop is CASSLRPDAGGIYEQYV. In DNA form, the CDR3 reads TGCGCCAGCAGCCTTCGTCCCGACGCGGGAGGAATTTACGAGCAGTACGTC.

The V gene is TRBV3-1, the J gene TRBJ1-2; a possible D gene is TRBD1 (5 bases). Germline-derived CDR1 and CDR2 are LGHDT and YNNKEL (reference sequence). Trimming removed 2 bases at V and 7 bases at J, with 17 bases between. The CDR3 is made up of 15 amino acids. CDR3 sequence (DNA): TGTGCCAGCAGCCAAACTCCCGGGACGGCTGTTGGCTACACCTTC. Its protein product is CASSQTPGTAVGYTF.

V and J are TRBV6-6 and TRBJ2-1, with D perhaps TRBD1 or TRBD2 (7 bases each). The CDR3 has 14 amino acids. The V end was cut by 2 bases, the J end by 6 bases, with 11 bases between. The V gene's germline CDR1 is MNHNY and CDR2 SVGAGI (reference sequence). CDR3 sequence (DNA): TGTGCCAGCAGTTACGGCAGGGGGGGCAATGAGCAGTTCTTC. It encodes CASSYGRGGNEQFF.

CDR3 sequence reads: CASSLEVATEAFF. CDR3 in DNA: TGTGCCAGCAGCTTAGAGGTGGCGACTGAAGCTTTCTTT. This chain joins TRBV7-9 and TRBJ1-1; D is undetermined. Trimming pared 1 base from V and 5 bases from J, leaving 8 bases between. Germline lookup yields CDR1 SEHNR and CDR2 FQNEAQ (reference sequence). The CDR3 runs to 13 residues.

The V and J genes are TRBV5-4 and TRBJ2-3; 7 bases are shared with TRBD2. The CDR3 has 15 residues. Germline-derived CDR1 and CDR2 are SGHNT and YYREEE (reference sequence). V shed 4 bases, J shed 4 bases, and the junction held 9 bases outside the gene matches. CDR3 in amino acids: CASSLGNAGADTQYF. DNA for the CDR3: TGTGCCAGCAGCCTGGGAAACGCGGGGGCAGATACGCAGTATTTT.

The chain uses TRBV6-5 and TRBJ1-2; possibly TRBD1 for D (5 bases). Trimming cost V 7 bases and J 4 bases, with 10 bases left between them. This CDR3 spans 12 amino acids. Germline CDR1 and CDR2: MNHEY and SVGAGI. The CDR3 region has the DNA TGTGCCAGCAAAACAGGATCCTATGGCTACACCTTC. Translating gives CASKTGSYGYTF.

The chain recombines TRBV4-1 with TRBJ2-1, with 10 bases fitting TRBD2. This CDR3 comprises 18 residues. CDR1 and CDR2 from the germline V gene are MGHRA and YSYEKL. The V segment lost 2 bases and the J segment 15 bases; nucleotides outside the gene matches: 22. This chain's CDR3 is CASSQHRETSGQFRGRFF. The CDR3 DNA sequence: TGCGCCAGCAGCCAACACCGAGAGACTAGCGGGCAATTCAGGGGACGGTTCTTC.

Worth noting for this clonotype: The DNA is omitted, as the CDR3 cannot be located on it reliably, and the CDR3 follows TCRdb's listing. The V gene is TRBV27, the J gene TRBJ1-5. In germline, CDR1 is MNHEY, CDR2 SMNVEV (reference sequence). The CDR3 has 13 amino acids, counting both end residues. The CDR3 spells CASSSSGYQPQHF.

This sequence joins TRBV24-1 and TRBJ2-5; D not resolved. The CDR3 is 16 amino acids. Trimming shortened V by 1 base and J by 5 bases, and 16 bases separated the two germline ends. CDR1 is KGHDR and CDR2 is SFDVKD in the germline V gene. CDR3 loop: CATSDLGLDHRETQYF. The CDR3 DNA sequence: TGTGCCACCAGTGATTTAGGTCTGGACCATCGGGAGACCCAGTACTTC.

The gene calls are TRBV7-9 and TRBJ1-1; 7 bases match TRBD1. Unmatched junction bases numbered 10, after V lost 5 bases and J lost 1 base. CDR3 length: 16 residues. Germline values: CDR1 SEHNR, CDR2 FQNEAQ (reference sequence). This chain's CDR3 is CASSPDRAGENTEAFF. The DNA for the CDR3 is TGTGCCAGCAGCCCTGACAGGGCCGGGGAGAACACTGAAGCTTTCTTT.

The chain carries TRBV4-1 and TRBJ1-2, with D hard to call. V lost 1 base to trimming and J lost 7 bases, with 13 bases between them. Germline V gives CDR1 MGHRA, CDR2 YSYEKL. This CDR3 is 14 amino acids long. The CDR3, as DNA: TGCGCCAGCAGCCAAGGACTGGCCGGGATTGGCTACACCTTC. Translating gives CASSQGLAGIGYTF.

The chain carries TRBV11-2 and TRBJ2-1, with 8 positions matching TRBD1. Trimming at V came to 5 bases and at J to 6 bases, leaving 9 bases not matched to a gene. Germline CDR1 reads SGHAT; CDR2 reads FQNNGV. CDR3 length equals 15 residues. CDR3 amino acids: CASSRKTGVGNEQFF. Here the CDR3 DNA reads TGTGCCAGCAGCCGTAAGACAGGGGTCGGCAATGAGCAGTTCTTC.

This rearrangement joins TRBV3-1 to TRBJ2-2; D might be TRBD2 (5 bases). This CDR3 contains 16 residues. Germline CDR1 is LGHDT and CDR2 is YNNKEL (reference sequence). Trimming stripped 2 bases from V and 3 bases from J, with 13 bases between. Here the CDR3 reads CASSQLRGWDTGELFF. As DNA, the CDR3 is TGTGCCAGCAGCCAATTAAGAGGGTGGGACACCGGGGAGCTGTTTTTT.

The V gene is TRBV7-2, the J gene TRBJ2-1, with TRBD2 matching over 8 bases. Germline V gene sequence: CDR1 SGHTA, CDR2 FQGNSA. This CDR3 has 16 residues. J was trimmed by 2 bases and V by 1 base; bases with no gene match: 4. The CDR3 region is CASSLVFGGAYNEQFF. CDR3 coding DNA: TGTGCCAGCAGCTTAGTGTTCGGGGGGGCCTACAATGAGCAGTTCTTC.

The genes are TRBV13 and TRBJ2-1; D unresolved. V shed 3 bases and J shed 6 bases, with 18 bases lying between them. The CDR3 has 16 residues. Germline CDR1 is PRHDT and CDR2 is FYEKMQ (reference sequence). The CDR3 region has the DNA TGTGCCAGCAGCTTCTCTTGGCAGCATGGGTCCAATGAGCAGTTCTTC. It encodes CASSFSWQHGSNEQFF.

The chain carries TRBV24-1 and TRBJ1-5; D is possibly TRBD1 (5 bases). The CDR3 has 14 amino acids. Trimming removed 5 bases from V and 0 bases from J, with 7 bases in between. Germline V gene data show CDR1 as KGHDR and CDR2 as SFDVKD. For the CDR3, the DNA is TGTGCCACCAGTGGGGGGACTAGCAATCAGCCCCAGCATTTT. Translating it yields CATSGGTSNQPQHF.

The rearrangement joins TRBV9 to TRBJ1-4, with unresolved D. In germline, CDR1 is SGDLS, CDR2 YYNGEE. The CDR3 is 16 amino acids. Trimming took off 4 bases at V and 1 base at J, with 14 bases between the two ends. The CDR3 bases are TGTGCCAGCAGCTCCTCCCTGGGGAGAACTAATGAAAAACTGTTTTTT. It translates to CASSSSLGRTNEKLFF.

Of note for this clonotype: Since no conserved phenylalanine or tryptophan closes the CDR3, a read error is the likely cause. The chain combines TRBV2 with TRBJ1-6, with 8 nucleotides matching TRBD1. The CDR3 spans 16 residues. The germline V gene has CDR1 SNHLY and CDR2 FYNNEI. V dropped 7 bases and J dropped 5; count of bases not matched to a gene: 10. In nucleotides, the CDR3 is TGTGCCAGCACAATTTCAGGGGGCGCAAATAATTCACCCCTCCACCTT. Encoded protein: CASTISGGANNSPLHL.

The chain employs TRBV20-1 and TRBJ2-1; 7 bases fit TRBD2. Per germline, CDR1 DFQATT and CDR2 SNEGSKA (reference sequence). With 4 bases clipped from V and 0 bases from J, the junction kept 0 bases outside the gene matches. The CDR3 sequence is 13 residues long. As DNA, the CDR3 is TGCAGTGCTAAGCGGGGCTCCTACAATGAGCAGTTCTTC. This gives the protein CSAKRGSYNEQFF.

The chain joins TRBV3-1 to TRBJ2-1; 12 bases map to TRBD2. CDR3 length equals 16 residues. Germline lookup yields CDR1 LGHDT and CDR2 YNNKEL (reference sequence). V was clipped by 5 bases and J by 12 bases; unmatched bases: 14. The CDR3 nucleotides read TGTGCCAGCAGCTTTTCCGGGACTAGCGGGTTCGGCGGGCAGTTCTTC. It yields the protein CASSFSGTSGFGGQFF.

The V gene is TRBV7-9, the J gene TRBJ1-2, with TRBD1 identical over 7 bases. The CDR3 length is 14 residues. From germline, CDR1 is SEHNR and CDR2 FQNEAQ (reference sequence). V dropped 0 bases and J dropped 7; count of bases not matched to a gene: 5. This chain's CDR3 is CASSLAGGNGGYTF. CDR3 nucleotides: TGTGCCAGCAGCTTAGCAGGGGGCAACGGTGGCTACACCTTC.

V gene TRBV19 combines with J gene TRBJ2-7, with 10 nucleotides matching TRBD1. V dropped 6 bases and J dropped 2; count of bases not matched to a gene: 4. The germline CDR1 and CDR2 sequences are LNHDA and SQIVND (reference sequence). This CDR3 comprises 14 residues. CDR3 sequence: CASSRQGAPYEQYF. Written as DNA, the CDR3 is TGTGCCAGTAGCCGACAGGGGGCTCCCTACGAGCAGTACTTC.